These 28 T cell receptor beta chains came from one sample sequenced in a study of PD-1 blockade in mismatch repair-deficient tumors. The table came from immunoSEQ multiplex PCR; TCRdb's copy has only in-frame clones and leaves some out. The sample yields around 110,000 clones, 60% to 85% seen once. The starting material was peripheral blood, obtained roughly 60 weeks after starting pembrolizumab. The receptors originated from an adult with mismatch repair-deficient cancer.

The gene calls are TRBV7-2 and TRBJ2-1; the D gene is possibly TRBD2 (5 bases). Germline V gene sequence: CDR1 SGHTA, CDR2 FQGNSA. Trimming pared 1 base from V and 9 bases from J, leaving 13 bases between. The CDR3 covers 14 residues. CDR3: CASSLGGAEAEQFF. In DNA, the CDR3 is TGTGCCAGCAGCTTAGGGGGAGCGGAGGCTGAGCAGTTCTTC.

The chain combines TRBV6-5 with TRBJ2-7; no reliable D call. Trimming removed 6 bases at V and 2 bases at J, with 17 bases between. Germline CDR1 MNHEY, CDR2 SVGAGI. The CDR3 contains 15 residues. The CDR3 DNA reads TGTGCCAGCAGCCACATTGCGTCAGCTACCTACGAGCAGTACTTC. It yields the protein CASSHIASATYEQYF.

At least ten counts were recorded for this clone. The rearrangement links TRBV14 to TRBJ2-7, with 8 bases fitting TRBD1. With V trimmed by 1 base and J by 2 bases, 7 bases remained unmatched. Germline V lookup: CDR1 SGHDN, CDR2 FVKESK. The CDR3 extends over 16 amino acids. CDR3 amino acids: CASSQASGQVPYEQYF. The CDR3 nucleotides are TGTGCCAGCAGCCAAGCCTCGGGACAGGTCCCCTACGAGCAGTACTTC.

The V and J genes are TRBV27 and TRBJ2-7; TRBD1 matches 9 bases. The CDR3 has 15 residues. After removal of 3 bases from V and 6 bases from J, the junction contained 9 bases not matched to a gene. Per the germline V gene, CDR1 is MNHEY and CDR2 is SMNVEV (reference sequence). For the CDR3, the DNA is TGTGCCAGCAGTTTGGCCGGGACAGGGATTAGCGAGCAGTACTTC. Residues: CASSLAGTGISEQYF.

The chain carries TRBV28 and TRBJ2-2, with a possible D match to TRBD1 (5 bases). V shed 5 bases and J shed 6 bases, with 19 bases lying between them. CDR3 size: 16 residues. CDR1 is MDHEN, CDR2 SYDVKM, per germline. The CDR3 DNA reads TGTGCCAGCAGTCCCGCTATGTGGACAAAAGCCGGGGAGCTGTTTTTT. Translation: CASSPAMWTKAGELFF.

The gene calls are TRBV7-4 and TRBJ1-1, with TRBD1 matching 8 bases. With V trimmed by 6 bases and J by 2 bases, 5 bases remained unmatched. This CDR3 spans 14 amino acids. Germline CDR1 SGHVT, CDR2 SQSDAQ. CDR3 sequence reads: CASRVTGVNTEAFF. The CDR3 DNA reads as TGTGCCAGCAGGGTGACAGGGGTTAACACTGAAGCTTTCTTT.

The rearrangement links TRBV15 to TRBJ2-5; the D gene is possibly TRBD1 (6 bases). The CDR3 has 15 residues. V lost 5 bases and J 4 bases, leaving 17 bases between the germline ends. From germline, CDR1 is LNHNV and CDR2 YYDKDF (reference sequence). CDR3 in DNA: TGTGCCACCAGCGTACACAGGGAAGGAGGAGAGACCCAGTACTTC. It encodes CATSVHREGGETQYF.

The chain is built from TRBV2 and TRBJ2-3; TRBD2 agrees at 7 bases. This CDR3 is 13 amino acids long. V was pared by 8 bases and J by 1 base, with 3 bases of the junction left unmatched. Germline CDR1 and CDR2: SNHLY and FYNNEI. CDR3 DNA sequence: TGTGCCAGCGGGAGGGATGGCACAGATACGCAGTATTTT. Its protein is CASGRDGTDTQYF.

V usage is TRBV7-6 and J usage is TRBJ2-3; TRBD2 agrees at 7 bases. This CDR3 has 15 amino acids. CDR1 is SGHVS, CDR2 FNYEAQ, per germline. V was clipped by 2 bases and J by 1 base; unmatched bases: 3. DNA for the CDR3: TGTGCCAGCAGCTTAATTGCGGGAGGCACAGATACGCAGTATTTT. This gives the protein CASSLIAGGTDTQYF.

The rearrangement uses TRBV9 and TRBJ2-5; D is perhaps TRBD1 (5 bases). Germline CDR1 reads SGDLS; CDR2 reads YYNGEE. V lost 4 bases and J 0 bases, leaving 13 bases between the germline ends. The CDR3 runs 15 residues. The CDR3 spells CASSKSPDNQETQYF. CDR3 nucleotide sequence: TGTGCCAGCAGCAAGAGTCCGGACAACCAAGAGACCCAGTACTTC.

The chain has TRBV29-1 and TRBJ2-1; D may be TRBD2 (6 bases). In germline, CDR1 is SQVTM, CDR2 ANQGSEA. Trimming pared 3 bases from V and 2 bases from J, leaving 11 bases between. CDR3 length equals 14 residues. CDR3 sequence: CSVDLRDTYNEQFF. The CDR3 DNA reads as TGCAGCGTTGATCTGCGGGATACCTACAATGAGCAGTTCTTC.

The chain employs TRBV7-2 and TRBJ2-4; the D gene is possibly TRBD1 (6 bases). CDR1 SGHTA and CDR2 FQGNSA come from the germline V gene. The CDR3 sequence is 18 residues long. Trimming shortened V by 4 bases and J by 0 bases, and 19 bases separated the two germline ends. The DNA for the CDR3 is TGTGCCAGCAGCTCCCCCTTTGAGGGGGAAATAGCCAAAAACATTCAGTACTTC. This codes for CASSSPFEGEIAKNIQYF. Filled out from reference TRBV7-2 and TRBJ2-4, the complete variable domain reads GAGVSQSPSNKVTEKGKDVELRCDPISGHTALYWYRQSLGQGLEFLIYFQGNSAPDKSGLPSDRFSAERTGGSVSTLTIQRTQQEDSAVYLCASSSPFEGEIAKNIQYFGAGTRLSVL.

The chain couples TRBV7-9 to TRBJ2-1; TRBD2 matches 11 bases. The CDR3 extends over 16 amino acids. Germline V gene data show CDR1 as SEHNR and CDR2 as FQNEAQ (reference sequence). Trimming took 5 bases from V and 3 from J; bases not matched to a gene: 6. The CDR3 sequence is CASSLGGLADYNEQFF. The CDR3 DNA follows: TGTGCCAGCAGCCTGGGGGGACTAGCGGACTACAATGAGCAGTTCTTC.

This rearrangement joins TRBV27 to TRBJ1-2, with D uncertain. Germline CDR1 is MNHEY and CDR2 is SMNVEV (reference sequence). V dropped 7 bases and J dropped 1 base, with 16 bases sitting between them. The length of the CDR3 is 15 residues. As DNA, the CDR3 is TGTGCCAGCAACCCCGGCAACCTAATTAACTATGGCTACACCTTC. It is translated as CASNPGNLINYGYTF.

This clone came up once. The CDR3 region has the DNA TGCGCCAGCAGCTTGGGCCCTAGCAACACCGGGGAGCTGTTTTTT. Translating it yields CASSLGPSNTGELFF. This chain connects TRBV5-1 to TRBJ2-2, with D maybe TRBD2 (5 bases). CDR1 is SGHRS, CDR2 YFSETQ, per germline. The CDR3 is 15 residues long. The ends were cut back, 0 bases at V and 2 bases at J, with 8 bases in the middle.

The CDR3 is CASSTSGLANEQFF. Here the CDR3 DNA reads TGTGCCAGTAGTACATCGGGGCTAGCTAATGAGCAGTTCTTC. This sequence joins TRBV19 and TRBJ2-1; perhaps D is TRBD1 or TRBD2 (5 bases each). With 4 bases removed from V and 7 bases from J, the gap between germline ends came to 14 bases. The germline V gene encodes CDR1 LNHDA and CDR2 SQIVND (reference sequence). The CDR3 runs 14 residues. The variable domain in full, with the rest retrieved from reference TRBV19 and TRBJ2-1, is DGGITQSPKYLFRKEGQNVTLSCEQNLNHDAMYWYRQDPGQGLRLIYYSQIVNDFQKGDIAEGYSVSREKKESFPLTVTSAQKNPTAFYLCASSTSGLANEQFFGPGTRLTVL.

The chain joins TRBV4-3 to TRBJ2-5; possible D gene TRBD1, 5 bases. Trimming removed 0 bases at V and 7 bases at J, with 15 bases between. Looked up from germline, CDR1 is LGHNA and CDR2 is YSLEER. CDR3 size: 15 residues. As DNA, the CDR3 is TGCGCCAGCAGCCAAGACGACAGACTGACGGGGACCCAGTACTTC. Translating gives CASSQDDRLTGTQYF.

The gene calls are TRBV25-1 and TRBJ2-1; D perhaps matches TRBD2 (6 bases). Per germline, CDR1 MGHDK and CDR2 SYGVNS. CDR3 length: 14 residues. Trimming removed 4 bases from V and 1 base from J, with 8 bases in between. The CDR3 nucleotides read TGTGCCAGCAGTGTGGCGGGATCCTACAATGAGCAGTTCTTC. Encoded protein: CASSVAGSYNEQFF.

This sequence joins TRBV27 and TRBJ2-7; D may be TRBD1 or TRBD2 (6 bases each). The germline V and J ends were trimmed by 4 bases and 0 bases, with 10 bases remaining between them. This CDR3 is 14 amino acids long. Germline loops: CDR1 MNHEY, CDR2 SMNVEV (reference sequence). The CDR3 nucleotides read TGTGCCAGCAGTTGGGGGGCCCCCTCCTACGAGCAGTACTTC. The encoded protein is CASSWGAPSYEQYF.

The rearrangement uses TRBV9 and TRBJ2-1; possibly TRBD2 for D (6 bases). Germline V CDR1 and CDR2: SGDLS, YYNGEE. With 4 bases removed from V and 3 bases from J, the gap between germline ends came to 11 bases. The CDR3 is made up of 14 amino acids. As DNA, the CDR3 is TGTGCCAGCAGCCCTGGGACTGTCTACAATGAGCAGTTCTTC. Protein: CASSPGTVYNEQFF.

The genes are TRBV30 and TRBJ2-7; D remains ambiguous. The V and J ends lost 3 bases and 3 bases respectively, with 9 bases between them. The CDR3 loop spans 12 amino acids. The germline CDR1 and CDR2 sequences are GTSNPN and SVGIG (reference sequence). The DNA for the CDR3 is TGTGCCTGGAGGCTAGACGGCTACGAGCAGTACTTC. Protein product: CAWRLDGYEQYF.

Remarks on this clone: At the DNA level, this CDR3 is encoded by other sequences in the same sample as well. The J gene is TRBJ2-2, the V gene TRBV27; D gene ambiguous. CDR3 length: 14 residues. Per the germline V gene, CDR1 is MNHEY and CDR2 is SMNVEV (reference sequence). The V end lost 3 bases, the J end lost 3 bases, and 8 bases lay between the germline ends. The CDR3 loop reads CASSFGQHTGELFF. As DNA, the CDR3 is TGTGCCAGCAGTTTCGGGCAGCACACCGGGGAGCTGTTTTTT.

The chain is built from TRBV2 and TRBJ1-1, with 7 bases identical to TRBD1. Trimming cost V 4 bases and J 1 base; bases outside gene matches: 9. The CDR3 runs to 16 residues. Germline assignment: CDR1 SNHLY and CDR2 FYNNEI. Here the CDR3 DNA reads TGTGCCAGCAGTGCCCTATGGACAGGTCCGAACACTGAAGCTTTCTTT. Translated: CASSALWTGPNTEAFF.

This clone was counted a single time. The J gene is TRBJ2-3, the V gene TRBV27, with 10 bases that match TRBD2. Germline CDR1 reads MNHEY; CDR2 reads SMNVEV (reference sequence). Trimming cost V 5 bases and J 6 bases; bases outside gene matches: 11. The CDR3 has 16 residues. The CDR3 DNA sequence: TGTGCCAGCAGTCGTTTTTGGACTAGCGGTGAGGATACGCAGTATTTT. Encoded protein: CASSRFWTSGEDTQYF.

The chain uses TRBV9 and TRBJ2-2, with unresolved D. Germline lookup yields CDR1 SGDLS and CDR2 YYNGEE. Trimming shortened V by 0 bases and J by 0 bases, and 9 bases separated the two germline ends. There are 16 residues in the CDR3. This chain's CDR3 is CASSVGFQANTGELFF. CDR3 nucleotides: TGTGCCAGCAGCGTAGGTTTTCAGGCGAACACCGGGGAGCTGTTTTTT.

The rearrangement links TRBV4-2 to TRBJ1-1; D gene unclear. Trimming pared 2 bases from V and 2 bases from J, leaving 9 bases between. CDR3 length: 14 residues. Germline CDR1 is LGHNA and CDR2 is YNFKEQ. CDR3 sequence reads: CASSQQDGNTEAFF. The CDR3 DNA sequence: TGTGCCAGCAGCCAACAAGACGGTAACACTGAAGCTTTCTTT.

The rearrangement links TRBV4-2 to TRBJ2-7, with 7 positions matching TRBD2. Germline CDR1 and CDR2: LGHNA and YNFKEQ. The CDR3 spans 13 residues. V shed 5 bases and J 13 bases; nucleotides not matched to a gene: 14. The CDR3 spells CASSTMGSAGAYF. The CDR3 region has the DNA TGTGCCAGCAGCACCATGGGGTCTGCGGGAGCCTACTTC.

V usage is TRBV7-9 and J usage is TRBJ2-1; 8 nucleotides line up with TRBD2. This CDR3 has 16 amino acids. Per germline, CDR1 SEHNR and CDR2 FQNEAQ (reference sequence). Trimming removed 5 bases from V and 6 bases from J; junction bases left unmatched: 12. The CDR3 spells CASSPPMMAGGNEQFF. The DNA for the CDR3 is TGTGCCAGCAGCCCGCCGATGATGGCGGGAGGCAATGAGCAGTTCTTC.